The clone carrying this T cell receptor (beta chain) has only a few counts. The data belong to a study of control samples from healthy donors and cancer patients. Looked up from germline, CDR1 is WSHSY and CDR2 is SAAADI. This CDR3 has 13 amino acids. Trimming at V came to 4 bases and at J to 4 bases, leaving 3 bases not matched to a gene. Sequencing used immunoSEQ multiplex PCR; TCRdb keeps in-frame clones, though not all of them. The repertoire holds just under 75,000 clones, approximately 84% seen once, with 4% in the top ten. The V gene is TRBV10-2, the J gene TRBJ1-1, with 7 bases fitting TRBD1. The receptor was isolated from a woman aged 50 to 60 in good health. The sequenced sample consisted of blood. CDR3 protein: CASSATGTTEAFF. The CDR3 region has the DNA TGCGCCAGCAGTGCGACAGGGACCACTGAAGCTTTCTTT.